The 8 T cell receptor beta chains given below trace back to one sample, sequenced in a study of tissue T cells after allogeneic stem cell transplantation. Using immunoSEQ multiplex PCR, the repertoire was profiled, and TCRdb retains in-frame clones only, with some absent. The top ten clones hold 9% to 15% of a sample with under 9,000 clones, approximately 55% of them seen once. Time point here: mouse harvest day 7 after allogeneic transplant. Tail vein injection delivered 10^7 T-cell-depleted bone marrow cells and 10^6 splenic CD5+ T cells. Sequences were obtained from lymph node tissue. These receptors all stem from a female BALB/c mouse given C57BL/6 T cells with graft-versus-host disease after an allogeneic hematopoietic cell transplant.

This clone qualifies as medium-sized. Gene labels here are mouse ones. The CDR3 end lies 1 residue beyond the end of the read and is filled in from the germline J gene. This chain uses TRBV2 with TRBJ2-1, with D possibly being TRBD2 (5 bases). This CDR3 is built from 15 residues. Germline V gives CDR1 LGHNA, CDR2 YSYQKL. The V and J ends lost 0 bases and 1 base respectively, with 7 bases between them. The DNA read from the CDR3 is TGTGCCAGCAGCCAAGATGGGGTCAACTATGCTGAGCAGTTC. This gives the protein CASSQDGVNYAEQF. In full, the CDR3 reads CASSQDGVNYAEQFF.

As regards this clone: Gene names and germline match the mouse. The read ends 1 residue early relative to the CDR3; the germline J gene fills the gap. The J gene is TRBJ1-4, the V gene TRBV19; D is perhaps TRBD1 (5 bases). Per germline, CDR1 FNHDT and CDR2 SITEND (reference sequence). The CDR3 consists of 16 residues. The germline V and J ends were trimmed by 4 bases and 0 bases, with 13 bases remaining between them. CDR3 DNA (partial): TGTGCCAGCAGTCCGACAGTACCTTTTTCCAACGAAAGATTATTT. Its translation: CASSPTVPFSNERLF. The entire CDR3 reads CASSPTVPFSNERLFF.

For this clone: Genes and germline are mouse. Read coverage stops 1 residue before the CDR3 terminus; the germline J gene supplies the remainder. The chain links TRBV3 to TRBJ2-2; D possibly corresponds to TRBD1 (6 bases). V was cut by 6 bases and J by 2 bases, with 10 bases left in between. Germline V gene sequence: CDR1 SNHLY, CDR2 FYNGKV (reference sequence). The CDR3 contains 14 residues. CDR3 residues: CASRPTGNTGQLYF. CDR3 DNA (partial): TGTGCCAGCAGGCCAACAGGGAACACCGGGCAGCTCTAC. Together with reference TRBV3 and TRBJ2-2, the CDR3 gives the full variable domain: GPKVLQIPSHQIIDMGQMVTLNCDPVSNHLYFYWYKQILGQQMEFLVNFYNGKVMEKSKLFKDQFSVERPDGSYFTLKIQPTALEDSAVYFCASRPTGNTGQLYFGEGSKLTVL.

Regarding this clone: These gene names are mouse names. The missing CDR3 end, 1 residue past where the read stops, is filled in from the germline J gene. This chain connects TRBV3 to TRBJ2-4; D not resolved. Germline CDR1 SNHLY, CDR2 FYNGKV (reference sequence). V was pared by 6 bases and J by 6 bases, with 10 bases between. This CDR3 contains 12 residues. The chain's CDR3 is CASSPSANTLYF. CDR3 bases read: TGTGCCAGCAGTCCGAGTGCGAACACCTTGTAC.

On this clone itself: These gene names are mouse names. CDR3 residues: CASSLPGATEVFF. Partial CDR3 DNA: TGTGCAAGCAGCCTCCCGGGAGCCACAGAAGTCTTC. V and J are TRBV16 and TRBJ1-1, with unresolved D. The CDR3 goes on 1 residue after the read ends, and that part is filled in from the germline J gene. Germline V lookup: CDR1 SGHSA, CDR2 FRNQAP. V was cut by 5 bases and J by 4 bases, with 11 bases left in between. The CDR3 length is 13 residues. Complete variable domain (other parts from reference TRBV16 and TRBJ1-1): NAGVIQTPRHKVTGKGQEATLWCEPISGHSAVFWYRQTIVQGLEFLTYFRNQAPIDDSGMPKERFSAQMPNQSHSTLKIQSTQPQDSAVYLCASSLPGATEVFFGKGTRLTVV.

Concerning this clone: Mouse gene names apply. The CDR3 end is not reached by the read, which stops 1 residue before it; the germline J gene fills it in. The rearrangement links TRBV13-1 to TRBJ1-4, with a weak D call TRBD1 (6 bases). Deletions cut 3 bases from V and 7 bases from J, with 16 bases between. This CDR3 has 15 residues. Germline assignment: CDR1 NSHNY and CDR2 SYGAGN. CDR3 loop: CASSGRGGPPERLFF. CDR3 bases read: TGTGCCAGCAGTGGGAGGGGGGGGCCGCCCGAAAGATTATTT.

On this clone itself: Gene names are the mouse ones. The read ends 1 residue before the CDR3 terminus; that terminus is restored from the germline J gene. The genes are TRBV12-2 and TRBJ2-7; TRBD2 matches at 7 bases. CDR1 and CDR2 from the germline V gene are SGHLS and HYDKME. CDR3 length equals 15 residues. Germline trimming cut 0 bases from V and 0 bases from J; bases unmatched to any gene: 4. CDR3 bases read: TGTGCCAGCTCTCTCCACTGGGGAAGCTCCTATGAACAGTAC. It encodes CASSLHWGSSYEQY. The CDR3, in full, reads CASSLHWGSSYEQYF. The full variable domain, in which reference TRBV12-2 and TRBJ2-7 provide the parts outside the CDR3, is NSGVVQSPRYIIKGKGERSILKCIPISGHLSVAWYQQTQGQELKFFIQHYDKMERDKGNLPSRFSVQQFDDYHSEMNMSALELEDSAVYFCASSLHWGSSYEQYFGPGTRLTVL.

Details on this clone: The gene names here belong to mouse. The read terminates 1 residue ahead of where the CDR3 ends, so the germline J gene completes it. The rearrangement uses TRBV12-1 and TRBJ2-5; D might be TRBD1 (6 bases). This CDR3 region has 14 residues. Trimming removed 0 bases at V and 3 bases at J, with 9 bases between. Germline CDR1 is SGHSN and CDR2 is HYEKVE. The CDR3 sequence is CASSLDRNQDTQYF. The sequenced part of the CDR3 DNA is TGTGCCAGCTCTCTCGACAGGAATCAAGACACCCAGTAC.